This T cell receptor beta chain was retrieved from a study of long-term antiretroviral therapy in people with HIV. Details on this clone: Its specificity is not known.

A v3.0 immunoSEQ assay was performed at survey level. Researchers set sequencing to target roughly 40,000-50,000 T-cell genomes per sample. Using immunoSEQ multiplex PCR, the repertoire was profiled, and TCRdb retains in-frame clones only, with some absent. The sample yields 22,000 or so clones, about three quarters seen once. Trimming at V came to 4 bases and at J to 3 bases, leaving 20 bases not matched to a gene. In germline, CDR1 is LNHDA, CDR2 SQIVND (reference sequence). The CDR3 has 20 amino acids. Points from the study as a whole: Even long-term ART left TRB diversity below transplant donor controls, despite gains. Narrower CDR3 length ranges marked HIV repertoires relative to controls. Pre-ART expanded clones dominated the repertoire at every time point.

The specimen was unsorted PBMCs, collected 2.9 years after starting antiretroviral therapy. This receptor was taken from a woman between 25 and 40 years old with HIV. V is TRBV19 and J is TRBJ2-2, with 7 bases aligning to TRBD1. The DNA for the CDR3 is TGTGCCAGTAGTAGGATCAGGGGGTACTCCACTTTCAGGGACACCGGGGAGCTGTTTTTT. It translates to CASSRIRGYSTFRDTGELFF.